This T cell receptor beta chain was retrieved from a study of blood T cell repertoires in COVID-19. Across the study: Collection of acute and convalescent COVID-19 samples took place in the United States, Italy and Spain. Sample material is recorded as cDNA or gDNA derived from T cells, B-cell-depleted T cells, or PBMCs.

Per the germline V gene, CDR1 is GTSNPN and CDR2 is SVGIG (reference sequence). V lost 4 bases and J lost 8, with 20 bases in between. The CDR3 has 14 residues. As processed by the authors: Reference gene primer amplification in the assay estimated nucleated cell counts. Profiling relied on immunoSEQ multiplex PCR, and the TCRdb table lists in-frame clones only, not all of them. V and J calls and clone size are those listed in that table; D and trimming were worked out from the DNA. The table includes about 140,000 clones, 60% to 80% detected once. The sequenced sample was peripheral blood. The source of this sequence is a woman in her forties or fifties with active or convalescent COVID-19. V and J are TRBV30 and TRBJ1-2; D perhaps matches TRBD1 (5 bases). This CDR3 is CAWTIDRKYGGYTF. CDR3 bases: TGTGCCTGGACCATCGACAGAAAATATGGGGGCTACACCTTC.